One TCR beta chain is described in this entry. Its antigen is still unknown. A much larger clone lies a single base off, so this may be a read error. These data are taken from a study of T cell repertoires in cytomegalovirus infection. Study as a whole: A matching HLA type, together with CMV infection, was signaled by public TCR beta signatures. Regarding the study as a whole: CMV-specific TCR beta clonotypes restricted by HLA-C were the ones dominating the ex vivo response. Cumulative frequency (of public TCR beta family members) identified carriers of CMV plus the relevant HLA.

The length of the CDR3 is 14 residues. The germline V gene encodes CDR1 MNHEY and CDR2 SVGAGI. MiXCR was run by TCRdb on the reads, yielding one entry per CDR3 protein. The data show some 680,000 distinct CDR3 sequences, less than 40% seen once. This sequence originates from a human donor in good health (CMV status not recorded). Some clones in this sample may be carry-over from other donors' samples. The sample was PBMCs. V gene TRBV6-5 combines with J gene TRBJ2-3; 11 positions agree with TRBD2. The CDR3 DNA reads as TGTGCCAGCATGTTACTAGCGGGGGCGTATACGCATTATTTT. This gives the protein CASMLLAGAYTHYF.